This TCR beta chain derives from a study of human T cells and chemical hapten exposure. As for the study in general: There were weekly diphenylcyclopropenone doses to the scalp for patients throughout the roughly 22-week study. Study conclusions and caveats: The donor cohort had alopecia, so its immune response may not match that of healthy people.

CDR1 and CDR2 from the germline V gene are MGHRA and YSYEKL. J lost 4 bases, V lost 1 base, and 1 base had no gene match. The CDR3 length is 14 residues. As regards this clonotype: The antigen is undetermined.

TCRdb reanalysed the RACE reads using MiXCR and keeps one entry per CDR3 protein. The profile shows roughly 100,000 distinct CDR3 sequences, 9% to 9.5% of them singletons. As to time point: patch test 2, 6 weeks after DPC sensitization. Described treatment: therapeutic diphenylcyclopropenone sensitization with weekly scalp DPC. The gene calls are TRBV4-1 and TRBJ1-5, with TRBD1 identical over 7 bases. The receptor comes from a woman aged 40 to 50 with alopecia areata. Some clones in this sample may be carry-over from other donors' samples. The material sequenced was whole blood, taken in connection with sensitization to the hapten diphenylcyclopropenone (DPC). The CDR3 loop is CASSQGDSNQPQHF. CDR3 nucleotides: TGCGCCAGCAGCCAAGGGGACAGTAATCAGCCCCAGCATTTT.